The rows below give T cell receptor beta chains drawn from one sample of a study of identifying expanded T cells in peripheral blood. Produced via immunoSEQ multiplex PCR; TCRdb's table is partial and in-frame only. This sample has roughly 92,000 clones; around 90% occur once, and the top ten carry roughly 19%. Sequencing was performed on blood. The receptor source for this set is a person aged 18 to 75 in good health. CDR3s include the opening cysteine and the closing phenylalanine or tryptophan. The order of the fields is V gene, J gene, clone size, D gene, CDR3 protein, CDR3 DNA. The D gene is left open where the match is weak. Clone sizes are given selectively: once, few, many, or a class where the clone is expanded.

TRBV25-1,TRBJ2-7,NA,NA,CASSELGQDEQYF,TGTGCCAGCAGTGAATTGGGGCAGGACGAGCAGTACTTC
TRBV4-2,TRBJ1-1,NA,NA,CASSRDVMNTEAFF,TGTGCCAGCAGCCGGGACGTCATGAACACTGAAGCTTTCTTT
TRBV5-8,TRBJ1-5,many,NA,CASSAPNNQPQHF,TGTGCCAGCAGCGCCCCTAATAATCAGCCCCAGCATTTT
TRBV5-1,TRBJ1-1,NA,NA,CASSLVPEKNTEAFF,TGCGCCAGCAGCTTGGTGCCAGAGAAGAACACTGAAGCTTTCTTT
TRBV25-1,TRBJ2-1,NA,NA,CASSEYVTDNEQFF,TGTGCCAGCAGTGAATATGTGACAGACAATGAGCAGTTCTTC
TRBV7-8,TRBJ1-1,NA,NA,CASSARMAEAFF,TGTGCCAGCAGCGCACGGATGGCTGAAGCTTTCTTT
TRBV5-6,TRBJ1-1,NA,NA,CASSLAGRGNTEAFF,TGTGCCAGCAGCTTGGCGGGCAGGGGGAACACTGAAGCTTTCTTT
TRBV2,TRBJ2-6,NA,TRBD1,CASSGRGRYEGSGANVLTF,TGTGCCAGCAGTGGAAGGGGGCGTTATGAGGGGTCTGGGGCCAACGTCCTGACTTTC
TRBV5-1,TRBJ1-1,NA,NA,CASSLEGHTEAFF,TGCGCCAGCAGCTTGGAGGGACACACTGAAGCTTTCTTT
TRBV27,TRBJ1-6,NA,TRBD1,CASSFKTGAIGSPLHF,TGTGCCAGCAGTTTCAAGACAGGGGCCATTGGGTCACCCCTCCACTTT
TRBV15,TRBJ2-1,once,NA,CATSRDRGLQDEQFF,TGTGCCACCAGCAGAGATCGAGGCTTGCAGGATGAGCAGTTCTTC
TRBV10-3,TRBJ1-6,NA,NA,CAIREGDPEYSPLHF,TGTGCCATCAGGGAAGGGGACCCGGAATATTCACCCCTCCACTTT
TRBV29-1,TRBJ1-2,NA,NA,CSVEGTPNAYGYTF,TGCAGCGTTGAAGGGACACCGAACGCCTATGGCTACACCTTC
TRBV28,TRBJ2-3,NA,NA,CASSLSPDLASDTQYF,TGTGCCAGCAGTTTATCCCCCGACCTAGCGTCAGATACGCAGTATTTT
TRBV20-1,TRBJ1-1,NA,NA,CSARGKQAFF,TGCAGTGCTAGAGGGAAGCAAGCTTTCTTT
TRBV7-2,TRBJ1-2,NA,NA,CASSPAGLYGYTF,TGTGCCAGCAGCCCTGCGGGACTCTATGGCTACACCTTC
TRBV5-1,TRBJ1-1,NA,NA,CASSLGSNMNTEAFF,TGCGCCAGCAGCTTGGGGTCGAACATGAACACTGAAGCTTTCTTT
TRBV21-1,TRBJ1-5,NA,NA,CASSDSGYKDRDNQPQHF,TGTGCCAGCAGCGACTCCGGATACAAGGACAGGGACAATCAGCCCCAGCATTTT
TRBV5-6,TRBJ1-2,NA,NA,CASSLGLTNYGYTF,TGTGCCAGCAGCTTGGGACTGACAAACTATGGCTACACCTTC
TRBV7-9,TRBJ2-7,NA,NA,CASSLVSGPYEQYF,TGTGCCAGCAGCTTAGTATCAGGGCCCTACGAGCAGTACTTC
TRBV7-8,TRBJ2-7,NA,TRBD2,CASSGGLAGGKYEQYF,TGTGCCAGCAGCGGGGGACTAGCGGGGGGCAAGTACGAGCAGTACTTC
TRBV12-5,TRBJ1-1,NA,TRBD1,CASGLDRGHGNTEAFF,TGTGCTAGTGGTTTGGACAGGGGGCATGGGAACACTGAAGCTTTCTTT
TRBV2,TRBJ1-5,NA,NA,CASTGTGQPQHF,TGTGCCAGCACTGGCACAGGTCAGCCCCAGCATTTT